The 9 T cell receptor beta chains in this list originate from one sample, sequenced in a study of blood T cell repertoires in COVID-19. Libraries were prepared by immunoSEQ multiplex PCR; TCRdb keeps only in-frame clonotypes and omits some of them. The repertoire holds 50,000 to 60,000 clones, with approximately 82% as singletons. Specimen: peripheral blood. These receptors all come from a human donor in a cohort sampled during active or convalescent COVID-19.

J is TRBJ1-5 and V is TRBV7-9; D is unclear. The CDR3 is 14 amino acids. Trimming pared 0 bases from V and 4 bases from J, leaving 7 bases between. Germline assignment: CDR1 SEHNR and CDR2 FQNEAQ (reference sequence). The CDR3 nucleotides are TGTGCCAGCAGCTTAGCCTGGGAGAATCAGCCCCAGCATTTT. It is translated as CASSLAWENQPQHF.

The CDR3 nucleotides are TGTGCCATCAGTCAGCCCATTGGGACAGACGATGGCTACACCTTC. It encodes CAISQPIGTDDGYTF. The rearrangement joins TRBV10-3 to TRBJ1-2; 7 bases match TRBD1. The CDR3 contains 15 residues. Germline loops: CDR1 ENHRY, CDR2 SYGVKD. The J segment lost 6 bases and the V segment lost 5 bases, leaving 12 bases of the junction unmatched.

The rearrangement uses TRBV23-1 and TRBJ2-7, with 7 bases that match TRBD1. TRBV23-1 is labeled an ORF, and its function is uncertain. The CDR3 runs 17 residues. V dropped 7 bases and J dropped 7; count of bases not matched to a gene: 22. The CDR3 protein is CASNPPTWDSRLWEQYF. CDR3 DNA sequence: TGCGCCAGCAACCCCCCCACCTGGGACAGCAGGTTATGGGAGCAGTACTTC.

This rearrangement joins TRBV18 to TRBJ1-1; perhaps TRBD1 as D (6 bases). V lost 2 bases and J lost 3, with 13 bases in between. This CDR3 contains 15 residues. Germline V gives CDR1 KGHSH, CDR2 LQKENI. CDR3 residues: CASSPFQGRDTEAFF. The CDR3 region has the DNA TGTGCCAGCTCACCATTCCAGGGGCGGGACACTGAAGCTTTCTTT. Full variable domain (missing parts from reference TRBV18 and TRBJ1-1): NAGVMQNPRHLVRRRGQEARLRCSPMKGHSHVYWYRQLPEEGLKFMVYLQKENIIDESGMPKERFSAEFPKEGPSILRIQQVVRGDSAAYFCASSPFQGRDTEAFFGQGTRLTVV.

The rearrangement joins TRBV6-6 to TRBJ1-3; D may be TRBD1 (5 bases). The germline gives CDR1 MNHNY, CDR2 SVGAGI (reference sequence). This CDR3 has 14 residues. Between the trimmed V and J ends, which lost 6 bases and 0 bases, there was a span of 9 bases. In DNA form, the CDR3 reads TGTGCCAGCAGCCCAGGGTCCTCTGGAAACACCATATATTTT. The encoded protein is CASSPGSSGNTIYF.

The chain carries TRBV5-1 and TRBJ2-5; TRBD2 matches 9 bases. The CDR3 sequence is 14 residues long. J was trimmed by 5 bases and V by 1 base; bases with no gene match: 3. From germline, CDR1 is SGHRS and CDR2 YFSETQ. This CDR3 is CASSLSRGGETQYF. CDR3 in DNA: TGCGCCAGCAGCTTGTCGCGGGGGGGCGAGACCCAGTACTTC. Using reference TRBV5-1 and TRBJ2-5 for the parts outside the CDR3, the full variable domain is KAGVTQTPRYLIKTRGQQVTLSCSPISGHRSVSWYQQTPGQGLQFLFEYFSETQRNKGNFPGRFSGRQFSNSRSEMNVSTLELGDSALYLCASSLSRGGETQYFGPGTRLLVL.

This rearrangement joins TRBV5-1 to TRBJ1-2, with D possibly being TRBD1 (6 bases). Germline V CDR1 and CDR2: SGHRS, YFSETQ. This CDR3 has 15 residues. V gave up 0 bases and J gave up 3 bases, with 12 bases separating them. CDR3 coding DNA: TGCGCCAGCAGCTTGGGGGCAGGGGACGACTATGGCTACACCTTC. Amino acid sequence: CASSLGAGDDYGYTF.

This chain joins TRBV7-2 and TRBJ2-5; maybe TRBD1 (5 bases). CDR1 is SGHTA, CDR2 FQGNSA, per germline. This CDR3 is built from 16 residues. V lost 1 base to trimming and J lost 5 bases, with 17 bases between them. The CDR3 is CASSLGLGPQSETQYF. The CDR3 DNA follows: TGTGCCAGCAGCTTAGGTCTGGGGCCCCAGTCGGAGACCCAGTACTTC. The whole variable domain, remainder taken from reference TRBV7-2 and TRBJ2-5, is GAGVSQSPSNKVTEKGKDVELRCDPISGHTALYWYRQSLGQGLEFLIYFQGNSAPDKSGLPSDRFSAERTGGSVSTLTIQRTQQEDSAVYLCASSLGLGPQSETQYFGPGTRLLVL.

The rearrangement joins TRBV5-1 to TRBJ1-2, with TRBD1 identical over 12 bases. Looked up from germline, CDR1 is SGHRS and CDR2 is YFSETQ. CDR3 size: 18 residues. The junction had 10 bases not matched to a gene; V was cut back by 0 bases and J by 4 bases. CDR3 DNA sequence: TGCGCCAGCAGCTTGGACCCGGGACAGGGGGCAGTAGGCTATGGCTACACCTTC. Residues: CASSLDPGQGAVGYGYTF.